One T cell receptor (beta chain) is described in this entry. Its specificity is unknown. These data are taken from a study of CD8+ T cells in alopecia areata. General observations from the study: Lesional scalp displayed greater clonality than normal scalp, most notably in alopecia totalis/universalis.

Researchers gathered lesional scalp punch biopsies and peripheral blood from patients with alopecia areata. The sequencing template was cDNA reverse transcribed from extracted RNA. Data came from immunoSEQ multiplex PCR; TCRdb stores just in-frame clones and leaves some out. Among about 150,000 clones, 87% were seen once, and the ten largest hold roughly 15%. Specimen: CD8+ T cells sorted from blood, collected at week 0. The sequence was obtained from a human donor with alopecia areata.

The CDR3 DNA is TGTGCCAGCACCCCGGAGGGCCTATACAATGAGCAGTTCTTC. Its translation: CASTPEGLYNEQFF. This chain uses TRBV27 with TRBJ2-1; D possibly corresponds to TRBD2 (6 bases). The V end was cut by 7 bases, the J end by 4 bases, with 14 bases between. The CDR3 runs 14 residues. Germline V gene lookup returns CDR1 MNHEY and CDR2 SMNVEV (reference sequence).